These 6 T cell receptor beta chains came from one sample sequenced in a study of shared clonotypes between healthy human individuals. TCRdb keeps only in-frame clones here, not all; method: immunoSEQ multiplex PCR. The repertoire has some 2.4 million clones, 80% to 95% of them found once; the top ten carry about 0.38%. Sequencing used naive CD4+ T cells from PBMCs. Sample subset: CD45RA+ positively selected. The receptor source for this set is a man aged 18 to 30 in good health. Some clones in this sample may be carry-over from other donors' samples.

This chain joins TRBV4-1 and TRBJ2-3; 7 bases agree with TRBD2. CDR3 size: 16 residues. Germline V gene lookup returns CDR1 MGHRA and CDR2 YSYEKL. J lost 2 bases, V lost 1 base, and 6 bases had no gene match. The CDR3 DNA reads TGCGCCAGCAGCCAAGTTCTAGCGGAACTCACAGATACGCAGTATTTT. Translation gives CASSQVLAELTDTQYF.

The CDR3 nucleotides read TGTGCCAGCAGCCAGGGCGCGATAACCTACAATGAGCAGTTCTTC. Translation gives CASSQGAITYNEQFF. V usage is TRBV5-4 and J usage is TRBJ2-1; possible D gene TRBD1, 5 bases. The germline gives CDR1 SGHNT, CDR2 YYREEE (reference sequence). V was cut by 4 bases and J by 2 bases, with 13 bases left in between. The CDR3 is made up of 15 amino acids.

V gene TRBV2 combines with J gene TRBJ2-2; the match to TRBD2 covers 11 bases. Germline lookup yields CDR1 SNHLY and CDR2 FYNNEI. The V and J ends lost 6 bases and 0 bases, in that order; junction bases with no gene match: 6. The CDR3 consists of 17 residues. The CDR3 DNA reads as TGTGCCAGCAGGTCCGGGACTAGCGGCCCGAACACCGGGGAGCTGTTTTTT. Protein sequence: CASRSGTSGPNTGELFF.

The genes are TRBV7-8 and TRBJ2-2; D remains ambiguous. V was shortened by 3 bases and J by 7 bases, with 15 bases between the two germline ends. This CDR3 has 15 residues. Germline V CDR1 and CDR2: SGHVS, FQNEAQ. The CDR3 spells CASSLSVRLGGELFF. CDR3 DNA sequence: TGTGCCAGCAGCTTGTCAGTCCGGTTAGGCGGGGAGCTGTTTTTT. Using reference TRBV7-8 and TRBJ2-2 for the parts outside the CDR3, the full variable domain is GAGVSQSPRYKVAKRGQDVALRCDPISGHVSLFWYQQALGQGPEFLTYFQNEAQLDKSGLPSDRFFAERPEGSVSTLKIQRTQQEDSAVYLCASSLSVRLGGELFFGEGSRLTVL.

In its sample, this clone was seen once. The genes are TRBV7-2 and TRBJ1-1; D remains unclear. This CDR3 comprises 14 residues. V was pared by 5 bases and J by 1 base, with 11 bases between. CDR1 is SGHTA, CDR2 FQGNSA, per germline. CDR3 region: CASSTGWGNTEAFF. CDR3 nucleotides: TGTGCCAGCAGCACCGGATGGGGGAACACTGAAGCTTTCTTT. Variable domain in full (rest from reference TRBV7-2 and TRBJ1-1): GAGVSQSPSNKVTEKGKDVELRCDPISGHTALYWYRQSLGQGLEFLIYFQGNSAPDKSGLPSDRFSAERTGGSVSTLTIQRTQQEDSAVYLCASSTGWGNTEAFFGQGTRLTVV.

The chain combines TRBV27 with TRBJ2-6; 8 nucleotides align to TRBD1. J gave up 4 bases and V 6 bases, and 11 bases lay outside the gene matches. CDR1 is MNHEY, CDR2 SMNVEV, per germline (reference sequence). The CDR3 totals 17 residues. The CDR3 coding sequence is TGTGCCAGCAGACGAACGCAGGGGGCGGCGGGGGCCAACGTCCTGACTTTC. Amino acid sequence: CASRRTQGAAGANVLTF.